There are many counts of the clone carrying this T cell receptor (beta chain). Mismatch with germline at one junction end may stem from a read error. The data were obtained in a study of T cells in Graves' hyperthyroidism and ophthalmopathy. This CDR3 contains 15 residues. Germline CDR1 is SGHRS and CDR2 is YFSETQ. Template material for amplifying TCR beta CDR3 regions consisted of RNA transcripts. With the HTBI primer set, the TCR CDR3 went through a first round of RT-PCR. TCRdb reprocessed the multiplex PCR reads via MiXCR and lists one record per CDR3 protein. The sample consists of some 550,000 distinct CDR3 sequences, roughly a sixth of them appearing once.

This TCR was recovered from a woman aged 40 to 50 with Graves' ophthalmopathy. Sequencing was carried out using blood. V gene TRBV5-1 combines with J gene TRBJ2-3, with TRBD2 matching over 7 bases. The CDR3 region is CASSPSGISTDTQYF. CDR3 in DNA: TGTGCCAGCAGCCCCAGCGGGATCAGCACAGATACGCAGTATTTT.